This T cell receptor beta chain was found in a study of T cells after yellow fever vaccination. A process of 5'RACE template switching, which added a universal primer site and UMIs, was used to make TCR cDNA. TCRdb redid the calling of the 5' RACE reads with MiXCR, one entry per CDR3 protein. The profile shows hundreds of thousands of distinct CDR3 sequences, approximately 13% of them singletons. As to this clonotype: No antigen is known for it.

Study results and limitations: A secondary response was less intense yet reached its peak sooner, at day 5 versus 15.

V was cut by 7 bases and J by 0 bases, with 9 bases left in between. CDR1 and CDR2 from the germline V gene are MDHEN and SYDVKM. There are 14 residues in the CDR3. This rearrangement joins TRBV28 to TRBJ2-2, with a possible D match to TRBD1 (6 bases). This clonotype was obtained from a young man who received the YFV17D yellow fever vaccine. The source material was PBMCs, sampled on the day of the yellow fever booster vaccination. The CDR3 DNA is TGTGCCAGCACCCGGACAGCGAACACCGGGGAGCTGTTTTTT. This sequence encodes CASTRTANTGELFF.